The rows below give T cell receptor beta chains drawn from one sample of a study of T cells expressing NK-cell markers. One entry per CDR3 protein, without DNA, is what TCRdb gives after re-calling the 5' RACE reads. The sample table includes around 550,000 distinct CDR3 sequences. The source material was blood T cells: a sorted CD56 or NKG2C T cell subset, CD4+ or CD8+ T cells, or bulk PBMC T cells (not recorded which). These TCRs come from a man between 18 and 29 years old in good health. Both conserved end residues are part of each CDR3.

CDR3 | V | length | J
CASRSSGSTEQFF | TRBV19 | 13 | TRBJ2-1
CASSYLTISNEQFF | TRBV4-1 | 14 | TRBJ2-1
CASSPQGAFGYTF | TRBV3-1 | 13 | TRBJ1-2
CASSTIWGLAGEQYF | TRBV5-1 | 15 | TRBJ2-7
CASSTVLAGTDTQYF | TRBV5-1 | 15 | TRBJ2-3
CASSSVTEPYIQYF | TRBV7-9 | 14 | TRBJ2-4
CASSPYIRSQETQYF | TRBV6-1 | 15 | TRBJ2-5
CASSEVGRNTIYF | TRBV25-1 | 13 | TRBJ1-3
CASSTYGQRYTEAFF | TRBV6-5 | 15 | TRBJ1-1
CAYKVSNQPQHF | TRBV30 | 12 | TRBJ1-5
CASRRLTGELFF | TRBV21-1 | 12 | TRBJ2-2
CASSPQDQPEETQYF | TRBV7-8 | 15 | TRBJ2-5
CASSQNRLSTNVLTF | TRBV4-2 | 15 | TRBJ2-6
CASSSDPIEQFF | TRBV28 | 12 | TRBJ2-1
CASSLGVGQGGYGYTF | TRBV5-1 | 16 | TRBJ1-2
CASTVGGSSYNEQFF | TRBV7-2 | 15 | TRBJ2-1
CASSFHQKIDGYTF | TRBV5-1 | 14 | TRBJ1-2
CASTLENSYEQYF | TRBV7-9 | 13 | TRBJ2-7
CASRRRTSGRAGTGELFF | TRBV12-3/TRBV12-4 | 18 | TRBJ2-2
CSVERGSVAQYF | TRBV29-1 | 12 | TRBJ2-3
CASDSGAEQYF | TRBV5-1 | 11 | TRBJ2-7
CASSTRTEWGSPLHF | TRBV5-1 | 15 | TRBJ1-6
CSASGRPPRSYEQYF | TRBV20-1 | 15 | TRBJ2-7
CASSLAGKGLNTEAFF | TRBV5-1 | 16 | TRBJ1-1
CASSSANRAPHNEQFF | TRBV27 | 16 | TRBJ2-1
CATRLGGPTGELFF | TRBV12-3/TRBV12-4 | 14 | TRBJ2-2
CASSLGHNQPQHF | TRBV11-2 | 13 | TRBJ1-5
CASRPPGQAEKLFF | TRBV6-1 | 14 | TRBJ1-4
CASSPGVGQVGQPQHF | TRBV5-1 | 16 | TRBJ1-5
CAVMMAGESTDTQYF | TRBV7-9 | 15 | TRBJ2-3
CASRDPGAGAFF | TRBV27 | 12 | TRBJ1-1
CASSLGLVLEQYF | TRBV5-1 | 13 | TRBJ2-7
CASGQEQTQYF | TRBV4-2 | 11 | TRBJ2-5
CASSQDAVGFNEQFF | TRBV4-3 | 15 | TRBJ2-1
CASSHTPTSGSSYEQYF | TRBV5-1 | 17 | TRBJ2-7
CASSRETEAFF | TRBV7-9 | 11 | TRBJ1-1
CATSTFVKREGSRTETQYF | TRBV15 | 19 | TRBJ2-5
CASRQTGGARNEQFF | TRBV12-3/TRBV12-4 | 15 | TRBJ2-1
CASSLTTTDEAFF | TRBV5-1 | 13 | TRBJ1-1
CAIRGGQRYYNEQFF | TRBV10-3 | 15 | TRBJ2-1
CATSRDWQGDEQYF | TRBV15 | 14 | TRBJ2-7
CASSFGQDEQFF | TRBV7-9 | 12 | TRBJ2-1
CASTPSGSHNEQFF | TRBV5-1 | 14 | TRBJ2-1
CASSTSGSREETQYF | TRBV12-3/TRBV12-4 | 15 | TRBJ2-5
CASSLGLAGGGETQYF | TRBV12-3/TRBV12-4 | 16 | TRBJ2-5
CASGRREWSYEQYF | TRBV28 | 14 | TRBJ2-7
CASSKERAPSSTDTQYF | TRBV21-1 | 17 | TRBJ2-3
CATSDSRLGEQFF | TRBV24-1 | 13 | TRBJ2-1
CASRDRIFSNQPQHF | TRBV19 | 15 | TRBJ1-5
CASSERSGWEFF | TRBV6-1 | 12 | TRBJ2-1
CASSFRQGGNQPQHF | TRBV28 | 15 | TRBJ1-5
CASSPTGTPGETQYF | TRBV6-2/TRBV6-3 | 15 | TRBJ2-5
CASSSGTGGYNEQFF | TRBV5-1 | 15 | TRBJ2-1
CASTKGELGTEAFF | TRBV12-3/TRBV12-4 | 14 | TRBJ1-1
CSARDETSGVVGGTQYF | TRBV20-1 | 17 | TRBJ2-3